The rows below give T cell receptor beta chains drawn from one sample of a study of CD8+ T cells in alopecia areata. Clones were sequenced by immunoSEQ multiplex PCR, and TCRdb holds only the in-frame ones, with some missing. The sample lists fewer than 250,000 clones; 60% were seen once. The sequences come from CD4+ T cells sorted from blood, collected at week 4, from a patient treated with tofacitinib. Receptor source: a human donor with alopecia areata. Each CDR3 is given with its conserved first and last residue. The order of the fields is CDR3 DNA, CDR3 protein, J gene, V gene, clone size, D gene. The D gene is left open where the match is weak. The size entry is marked missing in some rows and otherwise reads once, few, many or a size class.

DNA: TGCGCCAGCAGCCGGACTGTCAATGAGCAGTTCTTC
CDR3: CASSRTVNEQFF
J: TRBJ2-1
V: TRBV4-1
size: -
D: -

DNA: TGCAGCGTTGCTGGCGGGAGCGGCACAGATACGCAGTATTTT
CDR3: CSVAGGSGTDTQYF
J: TRBJ2-3
V: TRBV29-1
size: -
D: TRBD2

DNA: TGTGCCAGCAGCTCCCGCCCCGGGACAGTTGATTCCTACGAGCAGTACTTC
CDR3: CASSSRPGTVDSYEQYF
J: TRBJ2-7
V: TRBV7-2
size: few
D: TRBD1

DNA: TGTGCCAGCAGTCAATCCCCCCTTAAGCGGACCTCCTACGAGCAGTACTTC
CDR3: CASSQSPLKRTSYEQYF
J: TRBJ2-7
V: TRBV23-1
size: -
D: -

DNA: TGTGCCAGCAGCCTACAGGCGATGAACACTGAAGCTTTCTTT
CDR3: CASSLQAMNTEAFF
J: TRBJ1-1
V: TRBV7-9
size: once
D: -

DNA: TGTGCCTGCTCCCCCGGCGTATTGGACGGAAACATTCAGTACTTC
CDR3: CACSPGVLDGNIQYF
J: TRBJ2-4
V: TRBV30
size: once
D: -

DNA: TGCGCCAGCAGCCAAGACCGGACAGGGGCCCAAGAGACCCAGTACTTC
CDR3: CASSQDRTGAQETQYF
J: TRBJ2-5
V: TRBV4-1
size: few
D: TRBD1

DNA: TGCAGCGTTGCCCCAGGGAAGGATACGCAGTATTTT
CDR3: CSVAPGKDTQYF
J: TRBJ2-3
V: TRBV29-1
size: -
D: -

DNA: TGCGCCAGCAGTGTTTCAGGGGACACTGAAGCTTTCTTT
CDR3: CASSVSGDTEAFF
J: TRBJ1-1
V: TRBV10-2
size: -
D: -

DNA: TGTGCCAGCAGCTTCGGGCGGGAGATATATGGCTACACCTTC
CDR3: CASSFGREIYGYTF
J: TRBJ1-2
V: TRBV6-5
size: -
D: -

DNA: TGCGCCAGCAGCTTTTTTGACACTCAAGAGACCCAGTACTTC
CDR3: CASSFFDTQETQYF
J: TRBJ2-5
V: TRBV5-1
size: -
D: -

DNA: TGCGCCAGCACCGTGCAAGAGACCCAGTACTTC
CDR3: CASTVQETQYF
J: TRBJ2-5
V: TRBV5-1
size: -
D: -

DNA: TGTGCCAGCAGCCAGACGCGGACTAGCGGGGATCAAGAGACCCAGTACTTC
CDR3: CASSQTRTSGDQETQYF
J: TRBJ2-5
V: TRBV4-2
size: once
D: TRBD2

DNA: TGCAGCGTCGCGACTAGCGGGGGGGGTGCAACCCAGTACTTC
CDR3: CSVATSGGGATQYF
J: TRBJ2-5
V: TRBV29-1
size: few
D: TRBD2

DNA: TGTGCCAGCAGCTTAGCGCCAGGGGATGGCTACACCTTC
CDR3: CASSLAPGDGYTF
J: TRBJ1-2
V: TRBV7-2
size: few
D: -

DNA: TGTGCCAGCGTCGGTGCAGATACGCAGTATTTT
CDR3: CASVGADTQYF
J: TRBJ2-3
V: TRBV6-5
size: -
D: -

DNA: TGTGCCAGCAGTGTTTTGGGGACACCTCGCGAGACCCAGTACTTC
CDR3: CASSVLGTPRETQYF
J: TRBJ2-5
V: TRBV2
size: -
D: -

DNA: TGTGCCACCAGCAGAGATGGAGGGGCCTTGGGAGCGGACTACAATGAGCAGTTCTTC
CDR3: CATSRDGGALGADYNEQFF
J: TRBJ2-1
V: TRBV15
size: -
D: -

DNA: TGTGCCAGCAGTTTATTGGGGATATACTATGGCTACACCTTC
CDR3: CASSLLGIYYGYTF
J: TRBJ1-2
V: TRBV28
size: -
D: -

DNA: TGCGCCAGCAGCCAAGGACAGGGTTATAGCAATCAGCCCCAGCATTTT
CDR3: CASSQGQGYSNQPQHF
J: TRBJ1-5
V: TRBV4-1
size: -
D: TRBD1

DNA: TGTGCCAGCAGCGGAGGGGGGGTACAAGAGACCCAGTACTTC
CDR3: CASSGGGVQETQYF
J: TRBJ2-5
V: TRBV25-1
size: -
D: -

DNA: TGCGCCAGCAGCCCCTCCGTCCGGGGCACAACCTACGAGCAGTACTTC
CDR3: CASSPSVRGTTYEQYF
J: TRBJ2-7
V: TRBV4-3
size: -
D: -

DNA: TGCGCCAGCAGCCCTGTCCGTCCGGGAGTCTACAATGAGCAGTTCTTC
CDR3: CASSPVRPGVYNEQFF
J: TRBJ2-1
V: TRBV5-1
size: once
D: -

DNA: TGTGCCAGCAGTTTCTGGGACAGGCCCTACGAGCAGTACTTC
CDR3: CASSFWDRPYEQYF
J: TRBJ2-7
V: TRBV27
size: -
D: TRBD1

DNA: TGCAGCGTTGCCCGTCCCGGGGAGCTGTTTTTT
CDR3: CSVARPGELFF
J: TRBJ2-2
V: TRBV29-1
size: few
D: -

DNA: TGTGCCAGCAGCTTTAAAGATACGCAGTATTTT
CDR3: CASSFKDTQYF
J: TRBJ2-3
V: TRBV7-9
size: -
D: -

DNA: TGTGCCAGCAGTGTTGACAATAGGTCCGGGGAGCTGTTTTTT
CDR3: CASSVDNRSGELFF
J: TRBJ2-2
V: TRBV2
size: -
D: -

DNA: TGCAGCGTTGCCCCGGACACTGAAGCTTTCTTT
CDR3: CSVAPDTEAFF
J: TRBJ1-1
V: TRBV29-1
size: -
D: -

DNA: TGCAGCGTTGGGTACCGGGACAGGGGACCGAACACTGAAGCTTTCTTT
CDR3: CSVGYRDRGPNTEAFF
J: TRBJ1-1
V: TRBV29-1
size: -
D: TRBD1

DNA: TGCAGCGTTGGACAGGGAGGTTGGCTGTTTTTT
CDR3: CSVGQGGWLFF
J: TRBJ1-4
V: TRBV29-1
size: -
D: TRBD1

DNA: TGCAGCGGAGAAACTAGCGGGAGACAGACCCAGTACTTC
CDR3: CSGETSGRQTQYF
J: TRBJ2-5
V: TRBV29-1
size: -
D: TRBD2

DNA: TGCGCCAGCGCCCGGACAGGGAGTGGGACCGGGGAGCTGTTTTTT
CDR3: CASARTGSGTGELFF
J: TRBJ2-2
V: TRBV5-1
size: -
D: TRBD1

DNA: TGTGCCAGCAGCTTAAGGCTAGCGGGAGGTACAGAGACCCAGTACTTC
CDR3: CASSLRLAGGTETQYF
J: TRBJ2-5
V: TRBV5-4
size: -
D: TRBD2

DNA: TGTGCCACCAGCGCAAGGCGCACTAATGAAAAACTGTTTTTT
CDR3: CATSARRTNEKLFF
J: TRBJ1-4
V: TRBV15
size: -
D: -

DNA: TGTGCCTGGAGTGTACAAGGGGGGGCTGGGGCCAACGTCCTGACTTTC
CDR3: CAWSVQGGAGANVLTF
J: TRBJ2-6
V: TRBV30
size: few
D: -

DNA: TGTGCCAGCAGCTTACAGGCAGCGATGAACACTGAAGCTTTCTTT
CDR3: CASSLQAAMNTEAFF
J: TRBJ1-1
V: TRBV7-2
size: -
D: -

DNA: TGCAGCGTTTGGACACCGAGTTGGAACACTGAAGCTTTCTTT
CDR3: CSVWTPSWNTEAFF
J: TRBJ1-1
V: TRBV29-1
size: -
D: -

DNA: TGCGCCAGCAGCTTGGGGGTCGGACGCTACGAGCAGTACTTC
CDR3: CASSLGVGRYEQYF
J: TRBJ2-7
V: TRBV5-1
size: few
D: -

DNA: TGCAGCGTTAAGCAGGGATCCTACGAGCAGTACTTC
CDR3: CSVKQGSYEQYF
J: TRBJ2-7
V: TRBV29-1
size: -
D: -

DNA: TGCGCCAGCAGCCTAGACACCCCCTCGGGAGAGACCCAGTACTTC
CDR3: CASSLDTPSGETQYF
J: TRBJ2-5
V: TRBV5-1
size: -
D: -

DNA: TGCGCCAGCAGCCAAGGGGTCCATCGGTACTTC
CDR3: CASSQGVHRYF
J: TRBJ2-7
V: TRBV4-1
size: -
D: -

DNA: TGTGCCAGCAGCCCCACCCGGAACAATGAGCAGTTCTTC
CDR3: CASSPTRNNEQFF
J: TRBJ2-1
V: TRBV7-3
size: -
D: -

DNA: TGCGCCAGCAGCGAGGCCACTAACACCGGGGAGCTGTTTTTT
CDR3: CASSEATNTGELFF
J: TRBJ2-2
V: TRBV5-1
size: -
D: -

DNA: TGTGCCAGCAGCGCAATTCCTAATGAAAAACTGTTTTTT
CDR3: CASSAIPNEKLFF
J: TRBJ1-4
V: TRBV7-6
size: -
D: -

DNA: TGTGCCAGCAGTGCCACAGGGACAGGGGGAAAGGAGACCCAGTACTTC
CDR3: CASSATGTGGKETQYF
J: TRBJ2-5
V: TRBV28
size: -
D: TRBD1

DNA: TGTGCCAGCAGCGCCCGGGGAGGGGTGGACATTCAGTACTTC
CDR3: CASSARGGVDIQYF
J: TRBJ2-4
V: TRBV6-5
size: -
D: TRBD2

DNA: TGTGCCAGCAGTACTAGTAGCACAGATACGCAGTATTTT
CDR3: CASSTSSTDTQYF
J: TRBJ2-3
V: TRBV28
size: few
D: -

DNA: TGTGCCAGCAGCGTAGACGGGGCTAGCGGGACTCAGTTCTTC
CDR3: CASSVDGASGTQFF
J: TRBJ2-1
V: TRBV9
size: -
D: TRBD2

DNA: TGCAGCGTTGAAGAGTCAGGGACCTCCGAGCAGTACTTC
CDR3: CSVEESGTSEQYF
J: TRBJ2-7
V: TRBV29-1
size: -
D: -

DNA: TGCGCCAGCAGCCAAGGGAGGACAGGGTTCTATGGCTACACCTTC
CDR3: CASSQGRTGFYGYTF
J: TRBJ1-2
V: TRBV4-3
size: -
D: TRBD1

DNA: TGTGCCAGCAGCAAAGCGGTCGGGACAGGGAGAGATGGCTACACCTTC
CDR3: CASSKAVGTGRDGYTF
J: TRBJ1-2
V: TRBV21-1
size: -
D: -

DNA: TGTGCCTGGACCGAACCAGGGGGCCGTGGCTACACCTTC
CDR3: CAWTEPGGRGYTF
J: TRBJ1-2
V: TRBV30
size: -
D: TRBD1

DNA: TGTGCCAGCAGCTTGGTAGGACAGGGGGTTGGATCCCGTGGCTACACCTTC
CDR3: CASSLVGQGVGSRGYTF
J: TRBJ1-2
V: TRBV5-6
size: -
D: TRBD1

DNA: TGTGCCAGCAGCTTAGGTCGCACAGATACGCAGTATTTT
CDR3: CASSLGRTDTQYF
J: TRBJ2-3
V: TRBV11-3
size: many
D: -

DNA: TGCGCCAGCAGCTTGGATGGGAGCTCCTACAATGAGCAGTTCTTC
CDR3: CASSLDGSSYNEQFF
J: TRBJ2-1
V: TRBV5-1
size: -
D: -